This TCR beta chain was retrieved from a study of blood T cell repertoires in COVID-19. Clones were read by immunoSEQ multiplex PCR, and TCRdb kept only the in-frame ones, dropping some. The sample has some 120,000 clones; roughly 80% are singletons. Germline V lookup: CDR1 SGHRS, CDR2 YFSETQ. The ends were cut back, 3 bases at V and 3 bases at J, with 12 bases in the middle. The CDR3 extends over 14 amino acids. The V call is TRBV5-1, the J call TRBJ2-5; a possible D gene is TRBD1 (6 bases). The sample comprised peripheral blood. This TCR was recovered from a human donor in a cohort sampled during active COVID-19. The CDR3 protein is CASSSTRQEETQYF. The CDR3 region has the DNA TGCGCCAGCAGCTCCACTCGACAGGAAGAGACCCAGTACTTC.